This T cell receptor beta chain emerged from a study of blood T cells in healthy people across ages. Study context: Per two T cells, template switching captured roughly one barcoded beta molecule. General study findings and limits: A conclusive naive versus antigen-experienced comparison was prevented by the unsorted PBMCs. There was no known CMV status for donors, so expanded clonotype changes were possibly confounded.

The CDR3 is 15 residues long. CDR1 is MNHEY, CDR2 SVGAGI, per germline. With 3 bases removed from V and 6 bases from J, the gap between germline ends came to 12 bases. With a J-beta primer mix and a sample-barcoded 5' primer, a second PCR ran roughly 6 to 11 cycles. TCRdb reanalysed the 5' RACE reads using MiXCR and keeps one entry per CDR3 protein. Altogether around 800,000 distinct CDR3 sequences are present, about 55% being singletons, with the ten largest covering around 40%. In regard to this clonotype: Its target is not known.

The sequenced material came from blood. The chain couples TRBV6-5 to TRBJ1-6; no definite D call. The clonotype originates from a man at least 80 years old in good health. The CDR3 DNA is TGTGCCAGCAGTTATAGGCCCGAGGGTAATTCACCCCTCCACTTT. As protein: CASSYRPEGNSPLHF.